Listed below are T cell receptor beta chains from one sample, sequenced in a study of T cell responses to AZD1222 COVID-19 vaccine. TCRdb's copy holds only in-frame clones and misses some; the assay was immunoSEQ multiplex PCR. The sample yields tens of thousands of clones, about 78% seen once. The starting material was peripheral blood, obtained 28 days after the second AZD1222 dose. Receptors originate from an adult who received the AZD1222 COVID-19 vaccine. The CDR3 runs from the conserved cysteine through the conserved F or W. A D gene is named only where the DNA matches it firmly. Clone size is given for some rows only: seen once, a few or many times, or a class if the clone is expanded.

TRBD2,TRBV7-9,.,TRBJ2-3,TGTGCCAGCAGCTTATCCAGCGGGAGGGCCTTCGATACGCAGTATTTT,CASSLSSGRAFDTQYF
.,TRBV7-9,.,TRBJ1-1,TGTGCCAGCAGCTCTCCGGAGAACACTGAAGCTTTCTTT,CASSSPENTEAFF
.,TRBV30,.,TRBJ2-5,TGTGCCTGGGGTAAATCTCGTACCCAAGAGACCCAGTACTTC,CAWGKSRTQETQYF
.,TRBV18,.,TRBJ2-1,TGTGCCAGCTCACCACGGGGAAACAATGAGCAGTTCTTC,CASSPRGNNEQFF
.,TRBV3-1/TRBV3-2,.,TRBJ2-2,TGTGCCAGCAGCCAATATGAGAACACCGGGGAGCTGTTTTTT,CASSQYENTGELFF
TRBD1,TRBV13,.,TRBJ2-7,TGTGCCAGCAGCTCCTCCGGGACAGAGGTCTCGGAGCAGTACTTC,CASSSSGTEVSEQYF
TRBD2,TRBV19,.,TRBJ2-1,TGTGCCAGTAGTTTAGACCCTCGGGGGGGGCTCAATGAGCAGTTCTTC,CASSLDPRGGLNEQFF
.,TRBV9,.,TRBJ2-7,TGTGCCAGCAGCCCTCCGGGACACCACTACGAGCAGTACTTC,CASSPPGHHYEQYF
.,TRBV6-5,.,TRBJ2-7,TGTGCCAGCAGTTACTCTGACGAGCAGTACTTC,CASSYSDEQYF
TRBD2,TRBV30,.,TRBJ2-5,TGTGCCTGGAGTGGAGCGGGGGATGGGACCCAGTACTTC,CAWSGAGDGTQYF
TRBD2,TRBV2,once,TRBJ2-2,TGTGCCAGCAGACTAGCGGGGGGTAACACCGGGGAGCTGTTTTTT,CASRLAGGNTGELFF
TRBD1,TRBV7-3,once,TRBJ2-2,TGTGCCAGCAGCCGGACAGGGTCGAGCACCGGGGAGCTGTTTTTT,CASSRTGSSTGELFF
.,TRBV4-2,.,TRBJ1-5,TGTGCCAGCAGCCAAAGCAGGATGGGCAGCAATCAGCCCCAGCATTTT,CASSQSRMGSNQPQHF
.,TRBV28,.,TRBJ2-6,TGTGCCAGCAGTTCCGGGACATGGAGCTCTGGGGCCAACGTCCTGACTTTC,CASSSGTWSSGANVLTF
.,TRBV2,once,TRBJ2-3,TGTGCCAGCTCTGGGGAGAACGGGCCCACAGATACGCAGTATTTT,CASSGENGPTDTQYF
TRBD1,TRBV7-9,.,TRBJ1-2,TGTGCCAGCAGCCCGCACGGACAGGGTGGCTATGGCTACACCTTC,CASSPHGQGGYGYTF
.,TRBV28,few,TRBJ1-4,TGTGCCAGCAGCCGTTTAGGGGTTGCTAATGAAAAACTGTTTTTT,CASSRLGVANEKLFF
.,TRBV2,.,TRBJ1-5,TGTGCCGGCAGTGAATCGGGGCCTAGCCAGAGCAATCAGCCCCAGCATTTT,CAGSESGPSQSNQPQHF
TRBD2,TRBV7-9,few,TRBJ2-3,TGTGCCAGCAGCTCCTACCTAGCGGGCGCAGATACGCAGTATTTT,CASSSYLAGADTQYF
.,TRBV28,few,TRBJ1-1,TGTGCCAGCAGCCGAACGGAGCTGTACACTGAAGCTTTCTTT,CASSRTELYTEAFF
.,TRBV28,.,TRBJ1-6,TGTGCCAGCTGTACGAACAATTCACCCCTCCACTTT,CASCTNNSPLHF
.,TRBV21-1,.,TRBJ1-4,TGTGCCAGCAGCAAGGTTGGAAAGGGACCTCCAGCAACTAATGAAAAACTGTTTTTT,CASSKVGKGPPATNEKLFF
.,TRBV7-3,.,TRBJ1-1,TGTGCCAGCAGCTTATACAGCGGCACTGAAGCTTTCTTT,CASSLYSGTEAFF
.,TRBV4-2,.,TRBJ2-1,TGTGCCAGCAGCCAAGTCGCGGGAAGCTCCTACAATGAGCAGTTCTTC,CASSQVAGSSYNEQFF
.,TRBV5-8,.,TRBJ1-1,TGTGCCAGCAGCTTGGGTGGGAATACTGAAGCTTTCTTT,CASSLGGNTEAFF
.,TRBV10-3,few,TRBJ2-1,TGTGCCATCAGTGATCAAGGAGGTGGTTACAATGAGCAGTTCTTC,CAISDQGGGYNEQFF
.,TRBV21-1,.,TRBJ2-3,TGTGCCAGCCATATGCCGGGACTAGCTTCAGATACGCAGTATTTT,CASHMPGLASDTQYF
.,TRBV9,few,TRBJ2-6,TGTGCCAGCAGCTCGGGGGCCAACGTCCTGACTTTC,CASSSGANVLTF
TRBD2,TRBV5-3,.,TRBJ2-7,TGTGCCAGAAGCAAGACTAGCGGGAGGGTAAGCTCCTACGAGCAGTACTTC,CARSKTSGRVSSYEQYF
TRBD1,TRBV29-1,few,TRBJ1-2,TGCAGCGTTGAAGATTTAAGGGAGGGGGCTGCTAACTATGGCTACACCTTC,CSVEDLREGAANYGYTF
.,TRBV5-6,.,TRBJ2-1,TGTGCCAGCAGCTTTATCGGCAATGAGCAGTTCTTC,CASSFIGNEQFF
.,TRBV5-1,.,TRBJ2-1,TGCGCCAGCAGAACGTCGGTAGCGAGCAATGAGCAGTTCTTC,CASRTSVASNEQFF
TRBD1,TRBV19,.,TRBJ2-7,TGTGCCAGTAAACCGCAGGGGGCCAACGAGCAGTACTTC,CASKPQGANEQYF
TRBD2,TRBV2,.,TRBJ2-1,TGTGCCAGCAGCCCCAGGACTAGCGGGGGGGATAATGAGCAGTTCTTC,CASSPRTSGGDNEQFF
.,TRBV9,.,TRBJ1-5,TGTGCCAGCAGCGTGATTGAAGCAGGCCCCCTTAATCAGCCCCAGCATTTT,CASSVIEAGPLNQPQHF
.,TRBV15,.,TRBJ1-1,TGTGCCACCAGCAGAGACCTCTACAGGGAGGGTTTCTTT,CATSRDLYREGFF
TRBD2,TRBV2,.,TRBJ2-3,TGTGCCAGCAGTGAATCGGGGACTAGCGAGGCAGATACGCAGTATTTT,CASSESGTSEADTQYF
.,TRBV6-5,.,TRBJ1-6,TGTGCCAGCACTTCACACAGATTAGGTTCACCCCTCCACTTT,CASTSHRLGSPLHF
.,TRBV10-3,.,TRBJ2-1,TGTGCCATCAGTGAGGCCCAAAGGAATGAGCAGTTCTTC,CAISEAQRNEQFF
TRBD2,TRBV28,once,TRBJ2-7,TGTGCCAGCAGCCCTTTTTGGCTAGCGGTCCTTCGCGAGCAGTACTTC,CASSPFWLAVLREQYF
.,TRBV29-1,.,TRBJ2-1,TGCAGCGCTTCAGGAGGGTTCGATGAGCAGTTCTTC,CSASGGFDEQFF
TRBD1,TRBV24-1,.,TRBJ2-1,TGTGCCACCAGTGATTCTCTCGGGACAGGGTCCTACAATGAGCAGTTCTTC,CATSDSLGTGSYNEQFF